This TCR beta chain comes out of a study of STAT3 mutations in large granular lymphocyte leukemia. Turning to the study itself: Canonical activating STAT3 mutations were detected in roughly half of the longitudinally sequenced T-LGLL patients.

General observations from the study: In some patients, a small highly pathogenic clone possibly went undetected. Clonal expansion was inferred from other time points because no sample existed at each clone's first appearance. In several patients, dominant TCR clone burden exceeded STAT3 mutant burden, suggesting STAT3 mutation arose secondarily. In T-cell large granular lymphocyte leukemia, about half of patients showed multiple immunodominant subclonotypes.

The assay was immunoSEQ multiplex PCR, and TCRdb's table has in-frame clones only and misses some. The sample yields about 2,600 clones, 85% to 90% seen once. The germline gives CDR1 MGHRA, CDR2 YSYEKL. CDR3 length equals 16 residues. V shed 5 bases and J shed 2 bases, with 19 bases lying between them. Concerning this clone: Its antigen is still unknown.

This chain uses TRBV4-1 with TRBJ2-7; unclear D gene. The clonotype originates from a woman in her 70s with T-cell large granular lymphocyte leukemia. Some clones in this sample may be carry-over from other donors' samples. The sample taken for sequencing was peripheral blood mononuclear cells. The CDR3 nucleotides read TGCGCCAGCAGCTCCCTGTCCGGGTCCCTAACCTACGAGCAGTACTTC. It encodes CASSSLSGSLTYEQYF.